The rows below give T cell receptor beta chains drawn from one sample of a study of OX40 agonist ivuxolimab in advanced cancers. Sequencing was performed with immunoSEQ multiplex PCR; in TCRdb, only in-frame clones are kept and a portion is missing. The sample has 50,000 to 85,000 clones; 85% are singletons. The specimen was CD4+ or CD8+ T cells sorted from blood, collected in a trial of the OX40 agonist ivuxolimab. The source is an adult with an advanced solid tumor such as melanoma, head and neck, liver or kidney cancer. Each CDR3 is given with its conserved first and last residue. A D gene is named only where the DNA matches it firmly. Size is omitted from some rows. Given values are once, few, many or a class for expanded clones.

D	V	J	size	DNA	CDR3
-	TRBV18	TRBJ2-7	-	TGTGCCAGCTCACCCGGCGTGAGCTCCTACGAGCAGTACTTC	CASSPGVSSYEQYF
TRBD1	TRBV5-4	TRBJ2-1	-	TGTGCCAGCAGCGCCCCCGGGACAGGGGCTTACAATGAGCAGTTCTTC	CASSAPGTGAYNEQFF
-	TRBV6-1	TRBJ1-4	-	TGTGCCAGCTCCCCGTTGGATGAAAAACTGTTTTTT	CASSPLDEKLFF
-	TRBV5-6	TRBJ2-1	-	TGTGCCAGCAGCTTGTTGGGCGGAGGGATCAACAATGAGCAGTTCTTC	CASSLLGGGINNEQFF
-	TRBV5-4	TRBJ1-4	-	TGTGCCAGCAGCCGCGACGGCCTGGCAACTAATGAAAAACTGTTTTTT	CASSRDGLATNEKLFF
TRBD1	TRBV27	TRBJ1-6	-	TGTGCCAGCAGTTTAGCAGGGGGCGATTCACCCCTCCACTTT	CASSLAGGDSPLHF
-	TRBV30	TRBJ1-2	-	TGTGCCTGGAGTGTACAGTGGGGTGGTAATGGCTACACCTTC	CAWSVQWGGNGYTF
-	TRBV6-5	TRBJ1-4	-	TGTGCCAGCAGGTCAGGGGTCCTTAATGAAAAACTGTTTTTT	CASRSGVLNEKLFF
-	TRBV11-2	TRBJ2-4	-	TGTGCCAGCAGCTTAGAGGGGACCGGGGCAGGGAGAGCCAAAAACATTCAGTACTTC	CASSLEGTGAGRAKNIQYF
-	TRBV25-1	TRBJ2-7	-	TGTGCCAGCAGTGAATTAAGGACAGCTTCCGAGCAGTACTTC	CASSELRTASEQYF
-	TRBV5-1	TRBJ2-6	-	TGCGCCAGCAGCTTACCAGGGTCTGGGGCCAACGTCCTGACTTTC	CASSLPGSGANVLTF
-	TRBV2	TRBJ1-1	-	TGTGCCAGCACCGAGGGGGTACGTACTGAAGCTTTCTTT	CASTEGVRTEAFF
-	TRBV2	TRBJ1-1	-	TGTGCCAGCAGTGAACGTGGCGGGGACACTGAAGCTTTCTTT	CASSERGGDTEAFF
TRBD1	TRBV5-1	TRBJ2-5	-	TGCGCCAGCAGCTTGGGGGGGCGACAGGGCCACCAAGAGACCCAGTACTTC	CASSLGGRQGHQETQYF
TRBD2	TRBV6-5	TRBJ2-5	-	TGTGCCAGCACGGTAGCGGGAGGCGCGCCGGAGACCCAGTACTTC	CASTVAGGAPETQYF
-	TRBV19	TRBJ2-3	few	TGTGCCAGTAGTTACACTTACACAGATACGCAGTATTTT	CASSYTYTDTQYF
-	TRBV6-5	TRBJ2-7	-	TGTGCCAGCAGTTACTCAGGGGGTCCCGACTACGAGCAGTACTTC	CASSYSGGPDYEQYF
-	TRBV30	TRBJ2-5	-	TGTGCCTGGAGTGTCGGGGGCGGTGAGACCCAGTACTTC	CAWSVGGGETQYF
-	TRBV6-5	TRBJ2-7	-	TGTGCCAGCAGTTTGAACAAGGAATCCTACGAGCAGTACTTC	CASSLNKESYEQYF
-	TRBV18	TRBJ1-1	once	TGTGCCAGCTCGCTGACCGAGAACACTGAAGCTTTCTTT	CASSLTENTEAFF
TRBD1	TRBV9	TRBJ1-4	-	TGTGCCAGCAGCGGTCCCGGACAGGGCGGAAAACTGTTTTTT	CASSGPGQGGKLFF
-	TRBV7-9	TRBJ2-3	-	TGTGCCAGCAGCTTAGTTTCCGGTTCCACAGATACGCAGTATTTT	CASSLVSGSTDTQYF
TRBD1	TRBV5-1	TRBJ2-2	few	TGCGCCAGCAGCCCTGGGACAGGGGCCAGGGAGCTGTTTTTT	CASSPGTGARELFF
TRBD2	TRBV6-5	TRBJ2-1	-	TGTGCCAGCAGTTTGTTGGGACTAGCTGACAATGAGCAGTTCTTC	CASSLLGLADNEQFF
TRBD2	TRBV19	TRBJ2-1	-	TGTGCCAGTACCCGCCGAAGCGGGGGGGCCGACGGTGAGCAGTTCTTC	CASTRRSGGADGEQFF
-	TRBV7-3	TRBJ2-6	-	TGTGCCAGCAGCTTAACGAGGGGCTCTGGGGCCAACGTCCTGACTTTC	CASSLTRGSGANVLTF
TRBD1	TRBV7-2	TRBJ1-2	-	TGTGCCAGCAGCTCGACAGGGTTAGGTGGCTACACCTTC	CASSSTGLGGYTF
-	TRBV7-6	TRBJ2-6	-	TGTGCCAGCAGCATTCAGATCTCTGGGGCCAACGTCCTGACTTTC	CASSIQISGANVLTF
-	TRBV5-1	TRBJ2-1	few	TGCGCCAGCAGCGGAACACTGTACAATGAGCAGTTCTTC	CASSGTLYNEQFF
-	TRBV9	TRBJ1-3	-	TGTGCCAGCAGCGTTGCGGCGGGCGCAAGCTCTGGAAACACCATATATTTT	CASSVAAGASSGNTIYF
-	TRBV5-1	TRBJ1-3	-	TGCGCCAGCAGCTTGGTTGGCCCTGGAAACACCATATATTTT	CASSLVGPGNTIYF
-	TRBV6-5	TRBJ1-3	-	TGTGCCAGCAGAGAAGGGGTCTCTGGAAACACCATATATTTT	CASREGVSGNTIYF
-	TRBV19	TRBJ1-5	-	TGTGCCAGTAGTTTGCGTAGGGATCAGCCCCAGCATTTT	CASSLRRDQPQHF
-	TRBV9	TRBJ1-1	-	TGTGCCAGCAGCGGACCCCTGGGGGGGAACACTGAAGCTTTCTTT	CASSGPLGGNTEAFF
-	TRBV10-2	TRBJ2-4	-	TGCGCCAGCATAAGCTTGAACATTCAGTACTTC	CASISLNIQYF
-	TRBV27	TRBJ1-6	-	TGTGCCAGCAGTTTCGGGAGGGATCTTAATAATTCACCCCTCCACTTT	CASSFGRDLNNSPLHF
-	TRBV14	TRBJ1-5	-	TGTGCCAGCAGCCGCGGTCAGGCCCAGCCCCAGCATTTT	CASSRGQAQPQHF
-	TRBV5-1	TRBJ1-4	once	TGCGCCAGCAGCATTGGTTCACCAAATGAAAAACTGTTTTTT	CASSIGSPNEKLFF
TRBD2	TRBV11-2	TRBJ2-1	-	TGTGCCAGCAGCTTATTAGGGACTAGCGGGACAGCTGAGCAGTTCTTC	CASSLLGTSGTAEQFF
-	TRBV29-1	TRBJ2-7	-	TGCAGCGTTGTCACCGGCTACGAGCAGTACTTC	CSVVTGYEQYF
-	TRBV6-1	TRBJ2-2	-	TGTGCCAGTCCCGGCGGAACGAACACCGGGGAGCTGTTTTTT	CASPGGTNTGELFF
TRBD1	TRBV7-8	TRBJ1-2	-	TGTGCCAGCAGCGTACAGGGGGTTGGCTATGGCTACACCTTC	CASSVQGVGYGYTF
-	TRBV6-1	TRBJ1-1	-	TGTGCCAGCAGTGAAGATGGACGGGGAGGTGAAGCTTTCTTT	CASSEDGRGGEAFF
-	TRBV5-1	TRBJ2-1	-	TGCGCCAGCACGTCCAGCGGTTTTTCCAATGAGCAGTTCTTC	CASTSSGFSNEQFF
-	TRBV2	TRBJ2-7	few	TGTGCCAGCCGCCAAGCTCTGGGGGAGCAGTACTTC	CASRQALGEQYF
-	TRBV5-1	TRBJ2-6	-	TGCGCCAGCATAGGGAGCTCTGGGGCCAACGTCCTGACTTTC	CASIGSSGANVLTF
-	TRBV27	TRBJ1-1	-	TGTGCCAGCAGTTTGTGGGGGAACACTGAAGCTTTCTTT	CASSLWGNTEAFF
-	TRBV6-1	TRBJ2-7	-	TGTGCCAGCAGTGGAAGATACGGTTACGAGCAGTACTTC	CASSGRYGYEQYF
-	TRBV25-1	TRBJ2-1	once	TGTGCCAGCCGGCCTGGGGTCTCCTACAATGAGCAGTTCTTC	CASRPGVSYNEQFF
-	TRBV5-1	TRBJ2-6	once	TGCGCCAGCAGCCCCGGATCCAGGGGTATGGGATCTGGGGCCAACGTCCTGACTTTC	CASSPGSRGMGSGANVLTF
TRBD1	TRBV5-4	TRBJ2-7	-	TGTGCCAGCAGAACCGGGACAGGGGCCTACGAGCAGTACTTC	CASRTGTGAYEQYF
TRBD1	TRBV5-6	TRBJ1-2	-	TGTGCCAGCAGCCCCGGGACAGGACTCTATGGCTACACCTTC	CASSPGTGLYGYTF
-	TRBV5-4	TRBJ2-5	-	TGTGCCAGCAGCTCCGACAGGAAGGGGACCCAGTACTTC	CASSSDRKGTQYF
TRBD2	TRBV5-1	TRBJ2-2	-	TGCGCCAGCAGGGCGGGAGATCACACCGGGGAGCTGTTTTTT	CASRAGDHTGELFF
-	TRBV5-8	TRBJ1-3	-	TGTGCCAGCAGCTTGAAAAGGACTTCTGGAAACACCATATATTTT	CASSLKRTSGNTIYF
-	TRBV11-2	TRBJ1-5	-	TGTGCCAGCAGCTTAGACGGTGATAGCAATCAGCCCCAGCATTTT	CASSLDGDSNQPQHF
TRBD1	TRBV5-8	TRBJ2-1	-	TGTGCCAGCAGCGCGGGACAGGGAGCCTACAATGAGCAGTTCTTC	CASSAGQGAYNEQFF
-	TRBV27	TRBJ2-7	-	TGTGCCAGCAGTTTAAGGCCCACCATCTCCACCCCCTACGAGCAGTACTTC	CASSLRPTISTPYEQYF
-	TRBV4-3	TRBJ1-2	-	TGCGCCAGCAGCCAGGGACTAGACTATGGCTACACCTTC	CASSQGLDYGYTF